This T cell receptor beta chain was sequenced in a study of spatial heterogeneity in lung cancer. Study at large: Counts of TCR transcripts in tumor regions correlated strongly with a matched bulk RNA-seq T cell module score.

Time point defined: sample taken at primary tumor resection. No cells were sorted before sequencing. The whole RNA sequenced was extracted from tumor, nontumor lung or frozen PBMC. Study results and caveats: Coverage was estimated at roughly 7% of tumor T cells for alpha chains and more than 11% for beta chains. Higher tumor mutation counts went along with higher counts of expanded intratumoral alpha and beta TCRs.

A single record per CDR3 protein comes from TCRdb applying MiXCR to the 5' RACE reads. This sample has under 5,500 distinct CDR3 sequences, with 9% to 15% found just once. This clonotype was seen a few times. Its antigen is not known. Sequencing used lung tumor tissue, obtained at surgery. The sequence came from a male donor with early-stage non-small cell lung cancer.

In nucleotides, the CDR3 is TGTGCCAGCAGCTTAGAGAGTAATGGGCCCCAGCATTTT. Its translation is CASSLESNGPQHF. The chain employs TRBV7-2 and TRBJ1-5, with unresolved D. The CDR3 extends over 13 amino acids. Trimming pared 1 base from V and 9 bases from J, leaving 10 bases between. Germline CDR1 and CDR2: SGHTA and FQGNSA.